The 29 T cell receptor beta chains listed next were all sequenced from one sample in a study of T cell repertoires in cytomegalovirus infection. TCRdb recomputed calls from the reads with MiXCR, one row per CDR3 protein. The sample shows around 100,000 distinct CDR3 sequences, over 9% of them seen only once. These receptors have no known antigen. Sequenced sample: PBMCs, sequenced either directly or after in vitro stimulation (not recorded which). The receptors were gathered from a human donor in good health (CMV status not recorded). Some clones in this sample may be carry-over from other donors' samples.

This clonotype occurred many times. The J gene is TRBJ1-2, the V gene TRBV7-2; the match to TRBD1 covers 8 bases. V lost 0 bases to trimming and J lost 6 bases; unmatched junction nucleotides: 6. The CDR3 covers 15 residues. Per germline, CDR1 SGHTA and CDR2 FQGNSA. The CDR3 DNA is TGTGCCAGCAGCTTAGCGCTACCAGGGGGCGATGGCTACACCTTC. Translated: CASSLALPGGDGYTF.

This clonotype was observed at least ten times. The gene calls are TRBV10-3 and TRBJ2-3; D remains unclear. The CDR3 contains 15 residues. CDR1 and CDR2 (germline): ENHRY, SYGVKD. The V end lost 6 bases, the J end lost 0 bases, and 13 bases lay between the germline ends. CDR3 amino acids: CAISPINPSTDTQYF. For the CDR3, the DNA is TGTGCCATCAGCCCGATTAACCCTAGCACAGATACGCAGTATTTT.

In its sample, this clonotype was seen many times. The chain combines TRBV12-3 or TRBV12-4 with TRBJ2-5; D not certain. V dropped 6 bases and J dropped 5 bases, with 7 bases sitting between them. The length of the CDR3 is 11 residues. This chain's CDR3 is CASSRSETQYF. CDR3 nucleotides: TGTGCCAGCAGCCGATCGGAGACCCAGTACTTC.

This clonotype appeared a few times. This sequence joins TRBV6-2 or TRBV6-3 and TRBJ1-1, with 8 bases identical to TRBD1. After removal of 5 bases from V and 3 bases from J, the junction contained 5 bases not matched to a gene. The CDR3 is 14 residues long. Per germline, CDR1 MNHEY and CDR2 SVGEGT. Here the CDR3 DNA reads TGTGCCAGCAGTGACAGGGGTTCGGACACTGAAGCTTTCTTT. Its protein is CASSDRGSDTEAFF.

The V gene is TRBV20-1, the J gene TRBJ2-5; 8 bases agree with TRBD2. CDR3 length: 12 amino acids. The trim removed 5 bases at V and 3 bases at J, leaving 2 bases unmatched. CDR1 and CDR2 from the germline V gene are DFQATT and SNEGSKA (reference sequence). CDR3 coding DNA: TGCAGTGCTCGAGCGGGGGAAGAGACCCAGTACTTC. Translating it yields CSARAGEETQYF.

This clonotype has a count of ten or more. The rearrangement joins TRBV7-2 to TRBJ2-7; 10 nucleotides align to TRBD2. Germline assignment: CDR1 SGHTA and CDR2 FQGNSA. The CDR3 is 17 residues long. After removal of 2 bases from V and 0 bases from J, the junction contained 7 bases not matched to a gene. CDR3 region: CASSLYLAGDPSYEQYF. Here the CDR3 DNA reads TGTGCCAGCAGCTTATATCTAGCGGGAGACCCCTCCTACGAGCAGTACTTC.

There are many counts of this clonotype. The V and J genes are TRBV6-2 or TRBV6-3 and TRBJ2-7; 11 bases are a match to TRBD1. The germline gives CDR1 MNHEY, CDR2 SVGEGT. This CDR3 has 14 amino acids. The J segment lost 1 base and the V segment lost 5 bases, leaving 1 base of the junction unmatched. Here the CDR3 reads CASSGQGASYEQYV. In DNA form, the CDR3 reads TGTGCCAGCAGTGGACAGGGGGCGTCCTACGAGCAGTACGTC.

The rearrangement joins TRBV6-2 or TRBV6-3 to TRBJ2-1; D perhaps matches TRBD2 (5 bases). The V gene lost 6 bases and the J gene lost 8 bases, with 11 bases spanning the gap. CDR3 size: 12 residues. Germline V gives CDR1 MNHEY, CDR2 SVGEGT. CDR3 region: CASRELEHEQFF. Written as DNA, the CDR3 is TGTGCCAGCAGGGAACTAGAGCATGAGCAGTTCTTC.

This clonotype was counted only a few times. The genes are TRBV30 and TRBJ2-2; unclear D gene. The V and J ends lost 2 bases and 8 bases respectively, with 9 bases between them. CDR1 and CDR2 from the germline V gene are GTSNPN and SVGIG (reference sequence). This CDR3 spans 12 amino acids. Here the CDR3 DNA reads TGTGCCTGGAGTTCCACGGTGGGGGAGCTGTTTTTT. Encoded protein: CAWSSTVGELFF.

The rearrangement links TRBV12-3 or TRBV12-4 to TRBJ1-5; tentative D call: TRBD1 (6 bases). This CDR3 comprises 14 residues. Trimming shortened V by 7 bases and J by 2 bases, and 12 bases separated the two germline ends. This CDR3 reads CASTQAGGNQPQHF. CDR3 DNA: TGTGCCAGCACCCAGGCAGGGGGCAATCAGCCCCAGCATTTT.

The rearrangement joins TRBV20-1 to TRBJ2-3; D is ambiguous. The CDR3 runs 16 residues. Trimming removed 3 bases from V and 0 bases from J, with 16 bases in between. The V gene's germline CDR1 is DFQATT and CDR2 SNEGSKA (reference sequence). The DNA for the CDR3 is TGCAGTGCTAGGGGCACAATCCCTTTTAGCACAGATACGCAGTATTTT. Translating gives CSARGTIPFSTDTQYF.

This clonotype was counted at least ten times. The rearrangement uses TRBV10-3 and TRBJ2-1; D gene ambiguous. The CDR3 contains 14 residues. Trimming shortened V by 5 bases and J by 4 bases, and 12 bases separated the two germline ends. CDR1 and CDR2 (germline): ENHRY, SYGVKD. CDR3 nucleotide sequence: TGTGCCATCAGTCCGGACCCAAATTACAATGAGCAGTTCTTC. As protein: CAISPDPNYNEQFF.

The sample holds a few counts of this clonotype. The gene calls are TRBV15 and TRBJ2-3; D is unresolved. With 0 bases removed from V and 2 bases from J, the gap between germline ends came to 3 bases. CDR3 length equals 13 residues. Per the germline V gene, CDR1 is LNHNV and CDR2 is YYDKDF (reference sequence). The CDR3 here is CATSRDITDTQYF. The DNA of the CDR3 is TGTGCCACCAGCAGAGATATCACAGATACGCAGTATTTT.

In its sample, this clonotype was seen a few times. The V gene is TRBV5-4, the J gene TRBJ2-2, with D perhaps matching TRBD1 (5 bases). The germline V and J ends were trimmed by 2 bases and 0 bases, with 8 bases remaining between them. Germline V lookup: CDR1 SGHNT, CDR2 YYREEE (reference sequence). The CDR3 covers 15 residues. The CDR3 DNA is TGTGCCAGCAGCTTTGGGGCCTCGAACACCGGGGAGCTGTTTTTT. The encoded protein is CASSFGASNTGELFF.

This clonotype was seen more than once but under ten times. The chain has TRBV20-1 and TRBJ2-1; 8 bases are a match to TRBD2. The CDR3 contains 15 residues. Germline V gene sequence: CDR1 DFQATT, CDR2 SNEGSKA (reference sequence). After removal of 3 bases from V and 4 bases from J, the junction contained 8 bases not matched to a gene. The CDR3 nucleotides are TGCAGTGCTAGGGACACTAGCGGCCTATACAATGAGCAGTTCTTC. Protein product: CSARDTSGLYNEQFF.

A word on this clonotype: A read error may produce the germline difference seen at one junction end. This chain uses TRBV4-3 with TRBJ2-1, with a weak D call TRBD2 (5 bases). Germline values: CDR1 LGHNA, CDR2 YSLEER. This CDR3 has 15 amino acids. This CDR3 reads CASSQGGLVYSEQFF. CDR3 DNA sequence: TGCGCCAGCAGCCAAGGCGGACTGGTCTACAGTGAGCAGTTCTTC.

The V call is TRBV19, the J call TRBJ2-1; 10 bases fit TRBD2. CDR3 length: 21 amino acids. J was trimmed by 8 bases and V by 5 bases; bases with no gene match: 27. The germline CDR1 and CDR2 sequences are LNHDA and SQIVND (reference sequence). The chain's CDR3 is CASSPIVGGTSVTGGWDEQFF. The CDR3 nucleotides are TGTGCCAGTAGTCCGATAGTGGGGGGGACTAGCGTTACCGGGGGTTGGGATGAGCAGTTCTTC.

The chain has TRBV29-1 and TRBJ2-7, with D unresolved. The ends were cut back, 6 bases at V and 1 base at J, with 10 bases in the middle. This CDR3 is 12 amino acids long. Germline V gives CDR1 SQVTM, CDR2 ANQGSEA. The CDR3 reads CSVKGDSYEQYF. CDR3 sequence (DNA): TGCAGCGTCAAGGGCGATTCCTACGAGCAGTACTTC.

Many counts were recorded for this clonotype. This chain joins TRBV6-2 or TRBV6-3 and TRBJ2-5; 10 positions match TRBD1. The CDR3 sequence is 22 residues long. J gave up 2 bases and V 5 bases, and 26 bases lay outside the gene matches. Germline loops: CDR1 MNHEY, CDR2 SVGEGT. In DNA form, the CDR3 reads TGTGCCAGCAGTCCCCGGGACAGGGGTTCCCCGGTGGCGGGAGGCCGACAAGAGACCCAGTACTTC. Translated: CASSPRDRGSPVAGGRQETQYF.

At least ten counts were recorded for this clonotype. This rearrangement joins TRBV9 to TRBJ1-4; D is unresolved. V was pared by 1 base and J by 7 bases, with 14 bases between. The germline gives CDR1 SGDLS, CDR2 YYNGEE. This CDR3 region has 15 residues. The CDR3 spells CASSVFEGNGEKLFF. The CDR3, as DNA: TGTGCCAGCAGCGTATTTGAGGGCAACGGTGAAAAACTGTTTTTT.

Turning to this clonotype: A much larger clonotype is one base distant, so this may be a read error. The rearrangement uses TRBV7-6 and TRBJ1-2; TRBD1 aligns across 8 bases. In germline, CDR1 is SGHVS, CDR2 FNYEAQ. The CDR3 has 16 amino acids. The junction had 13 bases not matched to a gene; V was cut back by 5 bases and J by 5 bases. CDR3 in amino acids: CASSEAPTGQAYGYTF. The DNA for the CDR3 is TGTGCCAGCAGCGAAGCTCCTACGGGACAGGCGTATGGCTACACCTTC.

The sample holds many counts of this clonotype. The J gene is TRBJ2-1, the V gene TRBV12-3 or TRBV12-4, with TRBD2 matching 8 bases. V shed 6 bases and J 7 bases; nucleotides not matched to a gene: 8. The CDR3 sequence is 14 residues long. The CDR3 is CASRKRESWNEQFF. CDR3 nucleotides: TGTGCCAGCAGGAAGCGGGAGAGTTGGAATGAGCAGTTCTTC.

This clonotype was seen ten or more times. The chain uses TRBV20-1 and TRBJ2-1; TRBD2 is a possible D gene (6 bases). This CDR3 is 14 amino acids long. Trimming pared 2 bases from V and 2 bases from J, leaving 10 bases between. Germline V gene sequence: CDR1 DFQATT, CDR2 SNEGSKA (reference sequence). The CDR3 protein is CSARQGGTYNEQFF. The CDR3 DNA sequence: TGCAGTGCTAGACAGGGAGGAACCTACAATGAGCAGTTCTTC.

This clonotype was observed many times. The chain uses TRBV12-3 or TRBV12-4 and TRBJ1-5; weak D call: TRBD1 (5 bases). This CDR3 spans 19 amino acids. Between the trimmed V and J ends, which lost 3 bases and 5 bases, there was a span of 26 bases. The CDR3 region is CASSFFFFGRQGPYQPQHF. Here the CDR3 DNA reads TGTGCCAGCAGTTTCTTCTTCTTTGGGAGGCAGGGCCCTTATCAGCCCCAGCATTTT.

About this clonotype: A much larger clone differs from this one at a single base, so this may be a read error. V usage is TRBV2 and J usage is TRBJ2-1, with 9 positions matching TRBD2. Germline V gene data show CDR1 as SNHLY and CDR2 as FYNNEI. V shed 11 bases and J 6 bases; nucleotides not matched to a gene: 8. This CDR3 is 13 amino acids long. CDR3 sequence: CAGASGISNEQFF. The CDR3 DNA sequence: TGTGCCGGCGCTAGCGGGATCTCCAATGAGCAGTTCTTC.

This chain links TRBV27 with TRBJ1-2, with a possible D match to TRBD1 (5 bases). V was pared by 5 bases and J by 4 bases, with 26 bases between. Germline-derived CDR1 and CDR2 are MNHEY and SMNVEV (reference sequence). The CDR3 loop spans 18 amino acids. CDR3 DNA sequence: TGTGCCAGCAGTCAATCCCCCCCGGCCAGGGACGGCACCTATGGCTACACCTTC. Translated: CASSQSPPARDGTYGYTF.

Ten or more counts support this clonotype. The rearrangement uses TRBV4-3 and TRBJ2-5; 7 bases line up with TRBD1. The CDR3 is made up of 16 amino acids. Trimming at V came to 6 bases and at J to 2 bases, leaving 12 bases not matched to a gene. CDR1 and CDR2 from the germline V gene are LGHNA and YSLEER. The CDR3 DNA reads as TGCGCCAGCAGTCGACAGGGCCCCCCCCTACAAGAGACCCAGTACTTC. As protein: CASSRQGPPLQETQYF.

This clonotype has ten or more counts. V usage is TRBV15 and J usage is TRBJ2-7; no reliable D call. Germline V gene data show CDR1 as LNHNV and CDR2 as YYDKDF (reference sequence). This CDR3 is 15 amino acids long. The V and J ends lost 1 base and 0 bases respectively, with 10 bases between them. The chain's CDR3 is CATSRADLNSYEQYF. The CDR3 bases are TGTGCCACCAGCAGAGCCGATCTCAACTCCTACGAGCAGTACTTC. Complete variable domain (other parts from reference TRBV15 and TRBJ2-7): DAMVIQNPRYQVTQFGKPVTLSCSQTLNHNVMYWYQQKSSQAPKLLFHYYDKDFNNEADTPDNFQSRRPNTSFCFLDIRSPGLGDTAMYLCATSRADLNSYEQYFGPGTRLTVT.

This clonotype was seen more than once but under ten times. The CDR3 spells CAISESATGGGYTF. The CDR3 DNA sequence: TGTGCCATCAGTGAGTCAGCGACAGGGGGTGGCTACACCTTC. The rearrangement links TRBV10-3 to TRBJ1-2, with 9 bases matching TRBD1. In germline, CDR1 is ENHRY, CDR2 SYGVKD. The ends lost 0 bases at V and 7 bases at J; junction bases unmatched: 3. This CDR3 region has 14 residues.